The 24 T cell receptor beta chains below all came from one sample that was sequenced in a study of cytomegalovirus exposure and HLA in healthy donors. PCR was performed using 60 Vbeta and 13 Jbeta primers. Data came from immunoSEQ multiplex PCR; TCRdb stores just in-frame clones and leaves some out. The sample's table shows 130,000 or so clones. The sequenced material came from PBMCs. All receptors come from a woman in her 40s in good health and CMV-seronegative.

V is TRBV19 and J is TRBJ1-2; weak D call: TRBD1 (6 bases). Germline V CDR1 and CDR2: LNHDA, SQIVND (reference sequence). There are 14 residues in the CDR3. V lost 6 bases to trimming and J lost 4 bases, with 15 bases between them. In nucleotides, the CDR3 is TGTGCCAGTAGGACCCAGGGGTCTGGCTATGGCTACACCTTC. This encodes CASRTQGSGYGYTF. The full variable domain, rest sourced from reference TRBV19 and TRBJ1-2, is DGGITQSPKYLFRKEGQNVTLSCEQNLNHDAMYWYRQDPGQGLRLIYYSQIVNDFQKGDIAEGYSVSREKKESFPLTVTSAQKNPTAFYLCASRTQGSGYGYTFGSGTRLTVV.

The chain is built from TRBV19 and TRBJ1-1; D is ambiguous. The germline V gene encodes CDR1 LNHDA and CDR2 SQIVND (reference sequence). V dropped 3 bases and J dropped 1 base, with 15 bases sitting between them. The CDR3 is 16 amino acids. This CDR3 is CASSIYPPGENTEAFF. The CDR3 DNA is TGTGCCAGTAGTATTTATCCCCCTGGAGAGAACACTGAAGCTTTCTTT.

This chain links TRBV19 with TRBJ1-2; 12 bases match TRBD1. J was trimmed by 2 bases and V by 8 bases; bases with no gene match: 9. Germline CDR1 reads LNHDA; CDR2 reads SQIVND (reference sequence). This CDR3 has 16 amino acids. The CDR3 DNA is TGTGCCAGTCGTGGGACAGGGGGCTACATGAACTATGGCTACACCTTC. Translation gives CASRGTGGYMNYGYTF.

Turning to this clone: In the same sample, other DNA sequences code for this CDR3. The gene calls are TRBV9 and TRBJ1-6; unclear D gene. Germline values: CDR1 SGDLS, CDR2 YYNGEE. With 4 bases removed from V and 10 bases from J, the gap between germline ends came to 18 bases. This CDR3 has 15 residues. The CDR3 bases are TGTGCCAGCAGCCCCGGAGGAAGCGGTAACTCACCCCTCCACTTT. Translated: CASSPGGSGNSPLHF.

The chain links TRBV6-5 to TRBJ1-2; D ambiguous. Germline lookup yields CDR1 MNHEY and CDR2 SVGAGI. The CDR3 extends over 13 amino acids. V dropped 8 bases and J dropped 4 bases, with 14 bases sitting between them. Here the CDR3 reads CASSKPGVYGYTF. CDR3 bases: TGTGCCAGCTCAAAACCGGGAGTCTATGGCTACACCTTC.

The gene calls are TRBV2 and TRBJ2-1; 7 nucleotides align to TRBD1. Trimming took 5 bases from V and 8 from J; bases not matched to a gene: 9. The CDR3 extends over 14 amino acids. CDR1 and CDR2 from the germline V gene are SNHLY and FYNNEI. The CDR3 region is CASSQDRVGDEQFF. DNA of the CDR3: TGTGCCAGCAGTCAAGACAGGGTTGGGGATGAGCAGTTCTTC.

Written as DNA, the CDR3 is TGTGCCAGCAGACGGACTGGAGTGAACACTGAAGCTTTCTTT. Translated: CASRRTGVNTEAFF. This chain uses TRBV27 with TRBJ1-1; D unclear. Per the germline V gene, CDR1 is MNHEY and CDR2 is SMNVEV (reference sequence). Trimming stripped 6 bases from V and 0 bases from J, with 11 bases between. This CDR3 is 14 amino acids long.

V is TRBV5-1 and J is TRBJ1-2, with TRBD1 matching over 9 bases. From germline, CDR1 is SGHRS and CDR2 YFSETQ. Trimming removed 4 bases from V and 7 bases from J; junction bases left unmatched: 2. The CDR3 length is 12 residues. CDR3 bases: TGCGCCAGCAGCGGGGACAGGGTTGGCTACACCTTC. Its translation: CASSGDRVGYTF.

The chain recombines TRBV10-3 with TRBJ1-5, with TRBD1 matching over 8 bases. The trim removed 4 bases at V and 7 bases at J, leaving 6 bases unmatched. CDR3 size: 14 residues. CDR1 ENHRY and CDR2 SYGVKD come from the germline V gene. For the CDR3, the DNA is TGTGCCATCAGTGTTGGGACAGGTGAACAGCCCCAGCATTTT. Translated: CAISVGTGEQPQHF.

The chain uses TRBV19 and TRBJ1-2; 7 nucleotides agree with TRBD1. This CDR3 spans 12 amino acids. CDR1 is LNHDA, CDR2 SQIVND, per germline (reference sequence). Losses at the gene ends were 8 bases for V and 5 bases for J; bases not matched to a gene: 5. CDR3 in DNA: TGTGCCAGTTCCGACAGGGATTATGGCTACACCTTC. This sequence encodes CASSDRDYGYTF.

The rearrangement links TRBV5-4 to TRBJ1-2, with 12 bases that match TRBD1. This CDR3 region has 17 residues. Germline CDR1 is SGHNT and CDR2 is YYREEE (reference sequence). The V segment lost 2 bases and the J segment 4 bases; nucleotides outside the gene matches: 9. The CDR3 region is CASSFRDRGRVGYGYTF. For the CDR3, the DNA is TGTGCCAGCAGCTTCCGGGACAGGGGGCGCGTGGGCTATGGCTACACCTTC.

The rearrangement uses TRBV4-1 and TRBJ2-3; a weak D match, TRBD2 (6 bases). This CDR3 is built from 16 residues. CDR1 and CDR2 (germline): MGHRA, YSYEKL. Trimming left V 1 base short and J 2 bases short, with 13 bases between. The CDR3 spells CASSQVAGLTTDTQYF. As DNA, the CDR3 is TGCGCCAGCAGCCAAGTCGCGGGGTTAACCACAGATACGCAGTATTTT.

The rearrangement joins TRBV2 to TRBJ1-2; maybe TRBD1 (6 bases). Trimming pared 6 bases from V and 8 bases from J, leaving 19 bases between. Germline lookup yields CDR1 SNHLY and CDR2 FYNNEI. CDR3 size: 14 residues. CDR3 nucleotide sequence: TGTGCCAGCAGCGGGACATCCCCACCTATGGGCTACACCTTC. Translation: CASSGTSPPMGYTF.

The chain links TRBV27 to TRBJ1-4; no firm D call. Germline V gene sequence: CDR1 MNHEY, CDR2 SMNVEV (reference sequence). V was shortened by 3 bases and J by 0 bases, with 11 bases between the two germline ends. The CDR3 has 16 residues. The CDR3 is CASSFRLSPTNEKLFF. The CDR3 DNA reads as TGTGCCAGCAGTTTCCGGTTGTCACCAACTAATGAAAAACTGTTTTTT. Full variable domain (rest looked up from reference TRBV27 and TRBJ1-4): EAQVTQNPRYLITVTGKKLTVTCSQNMNHEYMSWYRQDPGLGLRQIYYSMNVEVTDKGDVPEGYKVSRKEKRNFPLILESPSPNQTSLYFCASSFRLSPTNEKLFFGSGTQLSVL.

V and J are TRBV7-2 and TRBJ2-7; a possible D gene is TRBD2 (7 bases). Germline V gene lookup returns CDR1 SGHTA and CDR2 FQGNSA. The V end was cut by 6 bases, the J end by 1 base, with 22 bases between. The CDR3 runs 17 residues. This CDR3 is CASSQFPAGAPSYEQYF. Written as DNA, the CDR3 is TGTGCCAGCAGTCAATTCCCCGCGGGGGCCCCTTCCTACGAGCAGTACTTC.

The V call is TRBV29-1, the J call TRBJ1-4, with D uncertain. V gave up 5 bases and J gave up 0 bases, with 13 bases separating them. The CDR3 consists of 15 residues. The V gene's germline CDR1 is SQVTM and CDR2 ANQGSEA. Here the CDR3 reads CSVRLTLPTNEKLFF. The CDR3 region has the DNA TGCAGCGTTCGATTGACACTTCCAACTAATGAAAAACTGTTTTTT.

The CDR3 is CSPFGEGKLFF. In nucleotides, the CDR3 is TGCAGCCCTTTCGGGGAGGGCAAACTGTTTTTT. This sequence joins TRBV29-1 and TRBJ1-4; D gene unclear. Germline V gene sequence: CDR1 SQVTM, CDR2 ANQGSEA. The CDR3 consists of 11 residues. V lost 8 bases and J lost 11, with 15 bases in between. Supplemented by reference TRBV29-1 and TRBJ1-4, the full variable domain reads SAVISQKPSRDICQRGTSLTIQCQVDSQVTMMFWYRQQPGQSLTLIATANQGSEATYESGFVIDKFPISRPNLTFSTLTVSNMSPEDSSIYLCSPFGEGKLFFGSGTQLSVL.

In DNA form, the CDR3 reads TGTGCCAGCAGTTACACTCCAATCGGGACAGCACAGGACGAGCAGTACTTC. As protein: CASSYTPIGTAQDEQYF. The rearrangement links TRBV27 to TRBJ2-7; 7 bases agree with TRBD1. With V trimmed by 4 bases and J by 5 bases, 17 bases remained unmatched. Germline V gene lookup returns CDR1 MNHEY and CDR2 SMNVEV (reference sequence). This CDR3 has 17 residues.

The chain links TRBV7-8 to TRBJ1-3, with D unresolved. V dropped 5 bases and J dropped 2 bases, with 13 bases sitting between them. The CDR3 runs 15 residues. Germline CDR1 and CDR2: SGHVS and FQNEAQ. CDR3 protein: CASSLQRAAGNTIYF. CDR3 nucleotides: TGTGCCAGCAGCCTGCAGAGGGCTGCTGGAAACACCATATATTTT.

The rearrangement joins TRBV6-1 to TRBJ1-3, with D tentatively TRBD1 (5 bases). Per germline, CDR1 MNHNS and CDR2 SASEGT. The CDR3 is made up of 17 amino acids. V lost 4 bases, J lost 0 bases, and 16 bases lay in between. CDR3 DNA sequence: TGTGCCAGCAGTGTTTGGGCTCCGGGGGTCTCTGGAAACACCATATATTTT. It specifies CASSVWAPGVSGNTIYF.

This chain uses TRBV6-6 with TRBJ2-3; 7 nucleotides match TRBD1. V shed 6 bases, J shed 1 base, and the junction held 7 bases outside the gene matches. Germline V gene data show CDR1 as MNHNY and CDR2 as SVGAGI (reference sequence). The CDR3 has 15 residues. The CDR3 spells CASSSQTGGTDTQYF. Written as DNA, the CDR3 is TGTGCCAGCAGCTCCCAAACAGGGGGCACAGATACGCAGTATTTT.

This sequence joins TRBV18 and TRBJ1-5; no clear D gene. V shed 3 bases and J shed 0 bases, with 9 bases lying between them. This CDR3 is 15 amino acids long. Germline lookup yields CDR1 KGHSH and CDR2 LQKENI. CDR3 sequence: CASSPQRNSNQPQHF. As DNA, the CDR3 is TGTGCCAGCTCACCGCAGCGAAATAGCAATCAGCCCCAGCATTTT.

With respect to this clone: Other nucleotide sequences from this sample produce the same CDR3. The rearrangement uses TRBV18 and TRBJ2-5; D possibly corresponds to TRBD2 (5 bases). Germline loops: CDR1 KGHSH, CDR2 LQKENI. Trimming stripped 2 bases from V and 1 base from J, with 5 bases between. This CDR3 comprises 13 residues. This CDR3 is CASSPSGQETQYF. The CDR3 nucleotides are TGTGCCAGCTCACCAAGCGGCCAAGAGACCCAGTACTTC.

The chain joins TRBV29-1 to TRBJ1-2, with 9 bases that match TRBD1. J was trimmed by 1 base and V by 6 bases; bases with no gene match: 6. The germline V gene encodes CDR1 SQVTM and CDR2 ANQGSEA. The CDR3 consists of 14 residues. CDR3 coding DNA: TGCAGCGTCCCTGGACAGGGGATTAACTATGGCTACACCTTC. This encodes CSVPGQGINYGYTF.